This entry lists 24 T cell receptor beta chains sequenced from one sample in a study of T cell changes during pregnancy in multiple sclerosis. TCRdb's copy holds only in-frame clones and misses some; the assay was immunoSEQ multiplex PCR. The sample carries roughly 110,000 clones, less than 95% recorded once. The input for sequencing was peripheral blood, taken after pregnancy. These receptors were taken from a female donor with multiple sclerosis, enrolled in a pregnancy study.

The chain has TRBV13 and TRBJ2-7, with 7 bases matching TRBD2. The CDR3 contains 14 residues. CDR1 is PRHDT and CDR2 is FYEKMQ in the germline V gene (reference sequence). The ends lost 4 bases at V and 0 bases at J; junction bases unmatched: 3. The CDR3 nucleotides are TGTGCCAGCAGCTGGGGGGGGTGCTCCTACGAGCAGTACTTC. As protein: CASSWGGCSYEQYF.

This clone was seen just once. This chain joins TRBV19 and TRBJ2-6; 12 nucleotides align to TRBD2. CDR1 is LNHDA, CDR2 SQIVND, per germline (reference sequence). Losses at the gene ends were 7 bases for V and 4 bases for J; bases not matched to a gene: 8. The CDR3 spans 17 residues. The CDR3 bases are TGTGCCAGTACCTTCCTAGCGGGAGGGGCCGGGGCCAACGTCCTGACTTTC. Amino acids: CASTFLAGGAGANVLTF.

The V gene is TRBV6-5, the J gene TRBJ1-2; 12 nucleotides line up with TRBD1. Germline trimming cut 6 bases from V and 7 bases from J; bases unmatched to any gene: 6. Germline values: CDR1 MNHEY, CDR2 SVGAGI. The CDR3 loop spans 14 amino acids. DNA of the CDR3: TGTGCCAGCAGCCCCGGGACAGGGGGCGGTGGCTACACCTTC. It is translated as CASSPGTGGGGYTF.

This sequence joins TRBV19 and TRBJ1-1, with 7 bases fitting TRBD1. Germline V CDR1 and CDR2: LNHDA, SQIVND (reference sequence). After removal of 7 bases from V and 4 bases from J, the junction contained 6 bases not matched to a gene. The CDR3 length is 13 residues. The CDR3 sequence is CASNPTGSTEAFF. CDR3 in DNA: TGTGCCAGTAACCCGACAGGGAGCACTGAAGCTTTCTTT.

The V and J genes are TRBV15 and TRBJ2-5, with D possibly being TRBD2 (6 bases). V lost 3 bases, J lost 2 bases, and 13 bases lay in between. This CDR3 is built from 15 residues. Looked up from germline, CDR1 is LNHNV and CDR2 is YYDKDF (reference sequence). In DNA, the CDR3 is TGTGCCACCAGCAGGTCCCTGGGGGGACAAGAGACCCAGTACTTC. Protein: CATSRSLGGQETQYF.

The rearrangement uses TRBV19 and TRBJ2-2; 10 bases fit TRBD1. The germline V gene encodes CDR1 LNHDA and CDR2 SQIVND (reference sequence). Trimming at V came to 5 bases and at J to 2 bases, leaving 5 bases not matched to a gene. The CDR3 length is 16 residues. The CDR3 reads CASSPRQGANTGELFF. CDR3 in DNA: TGTGCCAGTAGTCCCCGACAGGGGGCAAACACCGGGGAGCTGTTTTTT.

This clone was recorded once. The chain joins TRBV5-5 to TRBJ2-7, with unresolved D. The V end was cut by 6 bases, the J end by 6 bases, with 19 bases between. Germline V gene lookup returns CDR1 SGHKS and CDR2 YYEKEE (reference sequence). The CDR3 spans 14 residues. CDR3 sequence (DNA): TGTGCCAGCAACCCCCCTCCCCCTTGGCCCGAGCAGTACTTC. The encoded protein is CASNPPPPWPEQYF.

The chain couples TRBV7-6 to TRBJ1-5; the D gene is possibly TRBD1 (5 bases). Germline loops: CDR1 SGHVS, CDR2 FNYEAQ. V was cut by 4 bases and J by 0 bases, with 7 bases left in between. The CDR3 totals 14 residues. The CDR3 region has the DNA TGTGCCAGCAGCTCAGGGCTTAGCAATCAGCCCCAGCATTTT. Protein: CASSSGLSNQPQHF.

The chain carries TRBV6-6 and TRBJ1-1; TRBD1 matches 7 bases. From germline, CDR1 is MNHNY and CDR2 SVGAGI (reference sequence). The CDR3 spans 14 residues. With 5 bases clipped from V and 0 bases from J, the junction kept 3 bases outside the gene matches. The CDR3 bases are TGTGCCAGCAGTGAGACAGGGATGAACACTGAAGCTTTCTTT. It translates to CASSETGMNTEAFF.

This clone was observed a single time. This rearrangement joins TRBV18 to TRBJ2-2; D may be TRBD2 (5 bases). The CDR3 covers 16 residues. Trimming took off 6 bases at V and 2 bases at J, with 16 bases between the two ends. Germline values: CDR1 KGHSH, CDR2 LQKENI. The CDR3, as DNA: TGTGCCAGCTCTCTAACTGGCCCGGGAAACACCGGGGAGCTGTTTTTT. Its protein product is CASSLTGPGNTGELFF.

The table lists this clone with a count of one. The rearrangement joins TRBV14 to TRBJ2-7; 11 bases are shared with TRBD2. Germline CDR1 is SGHDN and CDR2 is FVKESK. The CDR3 runs 15 residues. V lost 3 bases to trimming and J lost 2 bases; unmatched junction nucleotides: 3. The CDR3 sequence: CASSQGLADTYEQYF. The CDR3 DNA follows: TGTGCCAGCAGCCAGGGACTAGCGGATACCTACGAGCAGTACTTC.

In DNA form, the CDR3 reads TGTGCCAGCAGCTTTAACTCGGGACTAGCGGGACAAACCTACGAGCAGTACTTC. It is translated as CASSFNSGLAGQTYEQYF. The chain links TRBV11-2 to TRBJ2-7; 13 nucleotides agree with TRBD2. Germline-derived CDR1 and CDR2 are SGHAT and FQNNGV. CDR3 length: 18 amino acids. After removal of 3 bases from V and 2 bases from J, the junction contained 10 bases not matched to a gene.

The CDR3 nucleotides read TGTGCCAGCAGTCATGGGGGCACCCCCATCTATGGCTACACCTTC. The encoded protein is CASSHGGTPIYGYTF. The V and J genes are TRBV27 and TRBJ1-2, with D possibly being TRBD1 (6 bases). Trimming left V 5 bases short and J 4 bases short, with 17 bases between. There are 15 residues in the CDR3. The germline gives CDR1 MNHEY, CDR2 SMNVEV (reference sequence).

The V and J genes are TRBV14 and TRBJ1-1; 10 bases map to TRBD1. Germline-derived CDR1 and CDR2 are SGHDN and FVKESK. The CDR3 totals 15 residues. Trimming cost V 3 bases and J 1 base; bases outside gene matches: 2. In DNA form, the CDR3 reads TGTGCCAGCAGCCACGGGGACAGGGGGAACACTGAAGCTTTCTTT. Encoded protein: CASSHGDRGNTEAFF.

This rearrangement joins TRBV27 to TRBJ2-2, with 7 bases matching TRBD2. The germline V gene encodes CDR1 MNHEY and CDR2 SMNVEV (reference sequence). The CDR3 loop spans 17 amino acids. Trimming took 5 bases from V and 5 from J; bases not matched to a gene: 14. This chain's CDR3 is CASSPVLAGYRTGELFF. The DNA for the CDR3 is TGTGCCAGCAGTCCCGTGTTAGCGGGCTACAGGACCGGGGAGCTGTTTTTT.

The CDR3 sequence is CASSGTGLYEQYF. DNA of the CDR3: TGTGCCTCCTCCGGGACAGGGCTCTACGAGCAGTACTTC. The rearrangement joins TRBV30 to TRBJ2-7; 9 nucleotides line up with TRBD1. From germline, CDR1 is GTSNPN and CDR2 SVGIG (reference sequence). Trimming at V came to 7 bases and at J to 3 bases, leaving 7 bases not matched to a gene. CDR3 size: 13 residues.

The chain joins TRBV10-2 to TRBJ2-1, with 13 positions matching TRBD2. Germline loops: CDR1 WSHSY, CDR2 SAAADI. V gave up 8 bases and J gave up 4 bases; unmatched junction bases: 14. The CDR3 runs to 18 residues. Here the CDR3 DNA reads TGCGCCAGCGTGGGGACTAGCGGGAAAGAGGGGCCTTACAATGAGCAGTTCTTC. It encodes CASVGTSGKEGPYNEQFF.

This clone has a handful of counts. The chain carries TRBV20-1 and TRBJ2-7, with 7 nucleotides matching TRBD1. The CDR3 runs 11 residues. Germline assignment: CDR1 DFQATT and CDR2 SNEGSKA (reference sequence). The junction had 4 bases not matched to a gene; V was cut back by 6 bases and J by 5 bases. CDR3: CSATTGNEQYF. The DNA of the CDR3 is TGCAGTGCAACGACAGGGAACGAGCAGTACTTC.

This chain uses TRBV9 with TRBJ2-7; D remains ambiguous. The CDR3 is 13 amino acids. V shed 4 bases and J shed 5 bases, with 13 bases lying between them. Germline CDR1 and CDR2: SGDLS and YYNGEE. The CDR3 is CASSSEVSHEQYF. The CDR3 DNA sequence: TGTGCCAGCAGCTCAGAAGTTTCCCACGAGCAGTACTTC.

The V and J genes are TRBV19 and TRBJ2-7; 9 positions agree with TRBD1. The CDR3 is made up of 16 amino acids. The germline V gene has CDR1 LNHDA and CDR2 SQIVND (reference sequence). The V gene end was trimmed by 3 bases and the J gene end by 5 bases; junction bases not matched to a gene: 11. CDR3 sequence: CASSIRTGALPHEQYF. The CDR3 DNA sequence: TGTGCCAGTAGTATTAGGACAGGGGCCCTCCCCCACGAGCAGTACTTC.

The chain couples TRBV19 to TRBJ2-3; the D is unclear. Germline lookup yields CDR1 LNHDA and CDR2 SQIVND (reference sequence). V gave up 3 bases and J gave up 0 bases, with 10 bases separating them. The CDR3 covers 15 residues. The CDR3 sequence: CASSILQASTDTQYF. CDR3 nucleotides: TGTGCCAGTAGTATTCTCCAGGCAAGCACAGATACGCAGTATTTT.

The gene calls are TRBV27 and TRBJ1-5; 11 nucleotides match TRBD1. Germline-derived CDR1 and CDR2 are MNHEY and SMNVEV (reference sequence). CDR3 size: 17 residues. J gave up 5 bases and V 3 bases, and 9 bases lay outside the gene matches. The CDR3 bases are TGTGCCAGCAGTTTTAAAGTGGACAGGGGGCGACATCAGCCCCAGCATTTT. Protein product: CASSFKVDRGRHQPQHF.

The V call is TRBV5-1, the J call TRBJ2-5, with 7 bases that match TRBD2. Germline V gene sequence: CDR1 SGHRS, CDR2 YFSETQ. The CDR3 spans 16 residues. The V gene end was trimmed by 0 bases and the J gene end by 5 bases; junction bases not matched to a gene: 10. The CDR3 DNA is TGCGCCAGCAGCTTGGCTAGCGGAGCCAATGTGGAGACCCAGTACTTC. Translated, it gives CASSLASGANVETQYF.

This chain uses TRBV7-8 with TRBJ2-7; perhaps TRBD2 as D (5 bases). Germline V CDR1 and CDR2: SGHVS, FQNEAQ. This CDR3 region has 16 residues. Trimming pared 0 bases from V and 5 bases from J, leaving 17 bases between. The CDR3 DNA reads TGTGCCAGCAGCTTAGCAGTCAACACGGGAAGAAACGAGCAGTACTTC. Its protein product is CASSLAVNTGRNEQYF. The full variable domain, with the rest looked up from reference TRBV7-8 and TRBJ2-7, is GAGVSQSPRYKVAKRGQDVALRCDPISGHVSLFWYQQALGQGPEFLTYFQNEAQLDKSGLPSDRFFAERPEGSVSTLKIQRTQQEDSAVYLCASSLAVNTGRNEQYFGPGTRLTVT.